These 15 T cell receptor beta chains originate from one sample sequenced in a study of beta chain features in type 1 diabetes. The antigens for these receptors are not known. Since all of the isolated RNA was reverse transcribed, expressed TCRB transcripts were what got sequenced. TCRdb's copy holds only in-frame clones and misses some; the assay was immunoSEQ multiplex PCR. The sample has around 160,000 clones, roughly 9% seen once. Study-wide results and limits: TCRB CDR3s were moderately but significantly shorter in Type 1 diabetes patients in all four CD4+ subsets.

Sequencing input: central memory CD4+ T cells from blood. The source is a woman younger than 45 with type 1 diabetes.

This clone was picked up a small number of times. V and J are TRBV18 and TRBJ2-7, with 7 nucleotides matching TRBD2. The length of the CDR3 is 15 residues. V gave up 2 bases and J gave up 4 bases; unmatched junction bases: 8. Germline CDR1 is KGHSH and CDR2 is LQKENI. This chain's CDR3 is CASSPFRSSGYEQYF. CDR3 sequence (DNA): TGTGCCAGCTCACCATTCCGGTCTAGCGGTTACGAGCAGTACTTC.

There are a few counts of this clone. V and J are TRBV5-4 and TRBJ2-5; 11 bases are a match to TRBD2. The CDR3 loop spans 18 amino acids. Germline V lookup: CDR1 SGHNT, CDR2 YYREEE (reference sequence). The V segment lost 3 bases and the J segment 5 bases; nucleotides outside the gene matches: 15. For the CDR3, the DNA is TGTGCCAGCAGCTCCAAATTTACTAGCGGGAGAGTATTGGAGACCCAGTACTTC. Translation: CASSSKFTSGRVLETQYF.

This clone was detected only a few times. The CDR3 bases are TGTGCCAGCAGCTTGGGGCCTGATCAGCCCCAGCATTTT. Its translation is CASSLGPDQPQHF. The genes are TRBV7-9 and TRBJ1-5; possibly TRBD1 for D (5 bases). Looked up from germline, CDR1 is SEHNR and CDR2 is FQNEAQ (reference sequence). Trimming shortened V by 3 bases and J by 5 bases, and 8 bases separated the two germline ends. This CDR3 is built from 13 residues. The complete variable domain, with remaining parts taken from reference TRBV7-9 and TRBJ1-5, reads DTGVSQNPRHKITKRGQNVTFRCDPISEHNRLYWYRQTLGQGPEFLTYFQNEAQLEKSRLLSDRFSAERPKGSFSTLEIQRTEQGDSAMYLCASSLGPDQPQHFGDGTRLSIL.

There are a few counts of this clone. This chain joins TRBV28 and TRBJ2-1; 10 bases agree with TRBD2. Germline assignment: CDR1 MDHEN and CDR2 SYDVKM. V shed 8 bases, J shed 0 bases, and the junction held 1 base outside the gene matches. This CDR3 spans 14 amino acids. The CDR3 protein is CASVAGGSYNEQFF. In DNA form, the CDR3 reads TGTGCCAGCGTAGCGGGAGGCTCCTACAATGAGCAGTTCTTC.

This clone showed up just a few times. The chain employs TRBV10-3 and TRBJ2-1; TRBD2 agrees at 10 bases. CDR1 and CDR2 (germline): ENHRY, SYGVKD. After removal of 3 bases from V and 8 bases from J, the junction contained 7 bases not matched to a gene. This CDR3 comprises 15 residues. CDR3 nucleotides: TGTGCCATCAGTGATGCTAGCGGGAGATTCTATGAGCAGTTCTTC. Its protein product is CAISDASGRFYEQFF.

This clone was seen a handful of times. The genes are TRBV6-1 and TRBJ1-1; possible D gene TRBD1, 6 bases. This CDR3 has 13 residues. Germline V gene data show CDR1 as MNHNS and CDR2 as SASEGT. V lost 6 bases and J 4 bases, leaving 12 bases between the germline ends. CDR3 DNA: TGTGCCAGCAGGGACAGCGCATTCACTGAAGCTTTCTTT. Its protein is CASRDSAFTEAFF.

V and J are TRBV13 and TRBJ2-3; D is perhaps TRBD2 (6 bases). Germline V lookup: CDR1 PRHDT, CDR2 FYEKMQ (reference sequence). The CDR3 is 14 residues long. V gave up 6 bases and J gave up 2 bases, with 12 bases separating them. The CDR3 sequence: CASREGGNTDTQYF. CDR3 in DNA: TGTGCCAGCAGAGAGGGCGGGAACACAGATACGCAGTATTTT.

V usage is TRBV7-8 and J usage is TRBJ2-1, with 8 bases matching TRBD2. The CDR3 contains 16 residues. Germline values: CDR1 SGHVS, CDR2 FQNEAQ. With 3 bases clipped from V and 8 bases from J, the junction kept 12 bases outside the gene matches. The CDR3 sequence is CASSFSGRDASDEQFF. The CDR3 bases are TGTGCCAGCAGCTTCAGCGGGAGAGACGCCAGCGATGAGCAGTTCTTC.

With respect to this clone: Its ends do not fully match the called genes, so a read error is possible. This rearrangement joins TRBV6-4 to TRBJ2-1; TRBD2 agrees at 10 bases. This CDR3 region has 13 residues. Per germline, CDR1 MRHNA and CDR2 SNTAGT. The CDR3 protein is CASSGGPSGGMVF. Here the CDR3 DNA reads TGTGCCAGCAGTGGGGGACCTAGCGGGGGCATGGTCTTC.

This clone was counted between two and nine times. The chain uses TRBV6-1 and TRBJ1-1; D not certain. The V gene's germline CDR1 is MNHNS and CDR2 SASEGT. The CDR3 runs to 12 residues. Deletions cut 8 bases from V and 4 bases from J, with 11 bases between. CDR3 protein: CASARVSTEAFF. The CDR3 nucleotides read TGTGCCAGCGCTAGAGTGAGCACTGAAGCTTTCTTT.

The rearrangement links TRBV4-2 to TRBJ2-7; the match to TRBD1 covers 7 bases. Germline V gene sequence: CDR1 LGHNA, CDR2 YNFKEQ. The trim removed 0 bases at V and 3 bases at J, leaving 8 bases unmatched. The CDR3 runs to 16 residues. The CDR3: CASSQDLGRQGYEQYF. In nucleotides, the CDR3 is TGTGCCAGCAGCCAAGATTTGGGTCGACAGGGCTACGAGCAGTACTTC.

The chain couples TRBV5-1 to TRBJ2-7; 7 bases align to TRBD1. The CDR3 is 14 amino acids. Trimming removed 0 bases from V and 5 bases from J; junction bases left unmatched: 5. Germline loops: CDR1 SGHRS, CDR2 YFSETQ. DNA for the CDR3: TGCGCCAGCAGCTTGGAGACAGGGTTCAACGAGCAGTACTTC. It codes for CASSLETGFNEQYF.

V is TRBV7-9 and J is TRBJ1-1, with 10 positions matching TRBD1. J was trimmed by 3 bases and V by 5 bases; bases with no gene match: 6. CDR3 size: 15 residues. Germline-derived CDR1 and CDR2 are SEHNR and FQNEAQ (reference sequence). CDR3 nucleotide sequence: TGTGCCAGCAGCCCTGACAGGGGGCGGGACACTGAAGCTTTCTTT. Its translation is CASSPDRGRDTEAFF.

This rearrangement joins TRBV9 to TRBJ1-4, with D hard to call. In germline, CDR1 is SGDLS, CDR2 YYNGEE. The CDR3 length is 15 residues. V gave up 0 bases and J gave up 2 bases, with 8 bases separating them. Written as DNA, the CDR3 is TGTGCCAGCAGCGTAGCGGGATTCACTAATGAAAAACTGTTTTTT. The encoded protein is CASSVAGFTNEKLFF.

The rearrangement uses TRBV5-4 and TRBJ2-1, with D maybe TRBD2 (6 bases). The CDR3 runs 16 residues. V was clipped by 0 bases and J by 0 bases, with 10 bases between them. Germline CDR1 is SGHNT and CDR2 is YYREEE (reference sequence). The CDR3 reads CASSLDGTYSYNEQFF. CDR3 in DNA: TGTGCCAGCAGCTTGGACGGGACTTACTCCTACAATGAGCAGTTCTTC.